These T cell receptor beta chains were read from a single sample in a study of Tregs in tolerant kidney transplant recipients. Data came from immunoSEQ multiplex PCR; TCRdb stores just in-frame clones and leaves some out. The profile shows about 4,800 clones, around two fifths of them singletons. These TCRs are of unknown antigen specificity. Sequencing was performed on CD8+ T cells from blood cultured with allogeneic cells. Source of these receptors: a human donor in good health. CDR3s include the opening cysteine and the closing phenylalanine or tryptophan. A D gene is named only where the DNA matches it firmly. The listing skips clone size in some rows; elsewhere it reads once, few, many or a size class.

v_call	d_call	clone_size	j_call	cdr3_nt	cdr3_aa
TRBV21-1	.	few	TRBJ1-4	TGTGCCAGCAGCCTCCGAACACCCGAAGCGGGGTCACATGAAAAACTGTTTTTT	CASSLRTPEAGSHEKLFF
TRBV7-8	.	medium-sized	TRBJ1-5	TGTGCCAGCAGCAAGGATCGCCAGAGCAATCAGCCCCAGCATTTT	CASSKDRQSNQPQHF
TRBV2	.	.	TRBJ1-5	TGTGCCAGCAGAGCGGTAGGGGGACATCAGCCCCAGCATTTT	CASRAVGGHQPQHF
TRBV7-9	TRBD2	few	TRBJ2-1	TGTGCCAGCAGCTTAGCGTTGATCGGGGAGGGCTACAATGAGCAGTTCTTC	CASSLALIGEGYNEQFF
TRBV9	.	few	TRBJ2-7	TGTGCCAGCAGCCAGGGGGGGACTTACGAGCAGTACTTC	CASSQGGTYEQYF
TRBV21-1	.	medium-sized	TRBJ2-1	TGTGCCAGCAGCCCCTCGGGGGAGCTCAGCTACAATGAGCAGTTCTTC	CASSPSGELSYNEQFF
TRBV6-5	.	.	TRBJ2-1	TGTGCCAGCAGGATGATCAATGAGCAGTTCTTC	CASRMINEQFF
TRBV5-6	TRBD2	once	TRBJ2-5	TGTGCCTGGAGTACAACGGGACTAGCGGAGACCCAGTACTTC	CAWSTTGLAETQYF
TRBV27	.	medium-sized	TRBJ2-1	TGTGCCAGCGGAGCCCTGAGCTCCTACAATGAGCAGTTCTTC	CASGALSSYNEQFF
TRBV4-1	.	few	TRBJ1-1	TGCGCCAGCAGCCAAGAGCCAGGAGGAAACACTGAAGCTTTCTTT	CASSQEPGGNTEAFF
TRBV11-2	.	.	TRBJ2-7	TGTGCCAGCAGCCATTACCAGGAGCAGTACTTC	CASSHYQEQYF